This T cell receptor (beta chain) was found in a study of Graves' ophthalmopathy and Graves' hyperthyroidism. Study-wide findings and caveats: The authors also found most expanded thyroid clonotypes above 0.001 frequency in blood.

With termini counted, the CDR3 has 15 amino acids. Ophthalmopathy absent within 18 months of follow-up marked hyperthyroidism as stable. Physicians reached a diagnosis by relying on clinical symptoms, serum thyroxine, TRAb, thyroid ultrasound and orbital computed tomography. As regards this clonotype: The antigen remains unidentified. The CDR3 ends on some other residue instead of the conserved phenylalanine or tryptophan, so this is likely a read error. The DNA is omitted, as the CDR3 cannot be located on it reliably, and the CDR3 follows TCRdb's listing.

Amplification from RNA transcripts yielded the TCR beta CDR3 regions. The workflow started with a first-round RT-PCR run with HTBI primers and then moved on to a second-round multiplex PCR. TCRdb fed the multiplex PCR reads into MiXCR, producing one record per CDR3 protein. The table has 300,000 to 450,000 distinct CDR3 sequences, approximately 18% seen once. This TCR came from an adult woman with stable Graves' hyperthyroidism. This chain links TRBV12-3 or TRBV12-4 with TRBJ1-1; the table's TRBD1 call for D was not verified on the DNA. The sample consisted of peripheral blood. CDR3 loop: CASSLVGGRGSEACY.